This T cell receptor beta chain originates from a study of cytomegalovirus exposure and HLA in healthy donors (TCRdb year 2017). Context from the whole study: An earlier analysis of fewer than 750 of the donors reported 250 to 300 Gb of sequence data and 100 million to 120 million unique TCR beta sequences obtained from roughly 170 million T cells. About 280 gigabases of sequencing data and approximately 91 million unique TCR sequences made up an early release that covered 500 to 650 HLA-typed donors. Among the roughly 400 genotyped donors, under 90% belonged to the genetic ancestry cluster associated with self-reported Caucasian donors. The study aimed to test whether signatures of past pathogen exposure could be identified by cataloging public T cell receptors. Using immunosequencing, the study profiled T cell repertoires from 666 subjects and related those repertoires to cytomegalovirus serostatus. Along with the approximately 700-subject first cohort, a separate validation cohort of over a hundred different subjects was used. High-throughput TCR immunosequencing, statistical association of individual TCRs with disease status, and machine learning were combined to predict cytomegalovirus infection status. A later analysis re-analyzed previously published TCR beta repertoires from about 600 donors and added high-resolution HLA genotyping to study TCR occurrence patterns. Rather than drawing on any new phenotypic data, the later analysis identified candidate immune exposures from TCR beta sequences and the way those sequences occurred across donors. An earlier analysis of 500 to 650 of the donors applied high-throughput TCR beta sequencing to assess whether each TCR beta V gene segment acted as functional or pseudogenic. Donor age, sex, ethnicity and CMV serostatus were compiled alongside the repertoire data. Genome-wide SNP genotypes for about three fifths of the roughly 670 donors were used in a later genetic analysis, which treated that subset as a discovery cohort. Every repertoire in the discovery cohort had been generated on one and the same sequencing platform. HLA typing covered class I and class II loci at four-digit resolution. Typing coverage varied by locus: roughly 629-630 donors for A, B, C, DRB1 and DQB1; some 520 for DQA1; over 600 for DPA1; more than 450 for DPB1. Five DR-DQ haplotypes were handled as single units for association and clustering, since linkage in the cohort was strong. Among roughly 400 genotyped donors of the cohort, an average of about 240,000 unique TCR beta nucleotide sequences were sequenced per donor, approximately 20% of them non-productive. The research as a whole found: Linkage disequilibrium might explain the correlated functional status among segregating V segments, but an unknown experimental factor could not be excluded. Because the 87-base-pair reads could not distinguish some IMGT-functional V segments, including TRBV6-2 and TRBV6-3, those segments were excluded. Over 15 rarely observed V segments, including chromosome 9 orphons, were excluded from the earlier analysis of a few hundred of the donors because counts were too low. In a later analysis, HLA-associated TCR beta chains were found to be more clonally expanded and to have lower generation probabilities than equally common non-associated chains. In an earlier analysis of 587 of the donors, most TCR beta V segments appeared in productive rearrangements about 87% or about 30% of the time, broadly matching IMGT annotations. A later analysis found that most CMV-associated TCR beta chains appeared HLA-restricted, with HLA associations seemingly driven largely by CMV exposure. Because some donors lacked HLA typing at each locus, the association tests relied only on the typed subset. For the cohort, immune exposure information was limited to CMV serostatus. The authors suggested that the approach could potentially be generalized to other disease states and immunological phenotypes. Roughly uniform sequencing depth across donors was assumed in presence/absence analyses, although this assumption may not hold. A further reported finding was that TCR beta sequences accurately predicted the HLA-A and HLA-B alleles for most subjects in the first cohort. V-gene and J-gene trimming of TCR beta chains was associated with a missense DCLRE1C variant in a later genetic analysis, and the association was replicated in an independent cohort. In a later analysis, several top co-occurrence clusters were reported to appear linked to parvovirus B19, influenza, CMV and Epstein-Barr virus. In a later analysis, TCR association rates were found to vary across HLA loci, with the most associated TCRs seen for DRB1 alleles and the fewest for HLA-C alleles. According to a later genetic analysis, donors in an Asian-associated ancestry cluster had fewer N-insertions in productive TCRs than the approximately 610-donor mean. A few of the identified cytomegalovirus-associated TCR beta chains were confirmed in vitro to be specific for cytomegalovirus antigens. A cluster of highly shared sequence variants was judged likely to be a technical artifact of the sequencing pipeline. In this cohort, only TCR beta chains were sequenced, and detectable features were limited by the absence of alpha or paired-chain data. Most TCR sequences were seen in very few donors, while some public TCRs were found in many individuals. At a false discovery rate of 0.05, a later analysis linked 15,000 to 20,000 TCR beta sequences to specific HLA alleles. Cytomegalovirus status was reported to be diagnosed by the classifier with high specificity and sensitivity in both the original and validation cohorts. Strong co-occurrence of HLA alleles, especially DR and DQ, made assigning TCR associations to individual alleles difficult. The study listed 170 or so TCR beta chains as associated with cytomegalovirus.

The CDR3 runs 18 residues from the cysteine to the phenylalanine. Of all the DNA, just the CDR3 is kept, 54 bases in frame from base 1. CDR1 and CDR2 (SGHVS, FNYEAQ) derive from the germline V gene. The germline V end is reduced by 0 bases and the J end by 5 bases; junction bases left unmatched: 8. This clone was observed a handful of times. The specificity of this receptor is unknown. Base-call qualities are not available, and no considerably larger clone is one nucleotide away. Library preparation used the immunoSEQ multiplex PCR assay. For the multiplex PCR, a mixture combining 60 forward primers for TCR Vbeta segments and 13 reverse primers for TCR Jbeta segments was used. A multiplex PCR assay on genomic DNA amplified the CDR3 region of rearranged TCR beta genes. The Illumina HiSeq System was used to sequence the amplified TCR beta libraries as 87-base-pair reads. Processing in the source paper ran as follows. A later analysis tallied around 87 million unique TCR beta chains across the 666 repertoires, and about 10 million of those chains were shared by two or more donors. Raw reads were error-corrected and collapsed into unique sequences by a nearest-neighbor algorithm in which closely related sequences were merged to remove PCR and sequencing errors. Alignment of CDR3 sequences to IMGT reference sequences was used to assign V, D and J gene segments. For a sequence to be retained, a match of at least six nucleotides to both a V gene segment and a J gene segment was required. Rearrangements were called productive when the CDR3 lacked stop codons and stayed in frame with V and J; all others were non-productive. Following IMGT convention, CDR3 was defined as the stretch from the second conserved V-encoded cysteine to the conserved J-encoded phenylalanine. In an earlier analysis of more than 550 of the donors, sequences lacking an unambiguous match to a single V gene segment were excluded. An earlier analysis of a few hundred of the donors called V segments functional above 56.7% productive rearrangements and segregating when the between-donor standard deviation exceeded 5%. A statistical classification framework was built for diagnosing cytomegalovirus status from the catalog of TCR beta chain sequences. In a later analysis, TCR nucleotide sequences were compared against IMGT/GENE-DB human TR gene sequences so that V and J genes could be assigned. In a later analysis, CDR3 sequences and most-parsimonious VDJ recombination scenarios were assigned using the TCRdist pipeline. In a later analysis, each TCR beta chain was defined by its CDR3 amino acid sequence together with its V-gene family, and reads without a unique V-gene family were excluded. As a way to deal with suspected cross-contamination and a sequencing artifact, a later analysis dropped approximately 590 nucleotide sequences that were highly shared and had low generation probability. In a later analysis, a clonal expansion index for each public chain was calculated from normalized within-repertoire ranks of inferred template counts. In a later analysis, generation probabilities were computed using a VDJ recombination model fitted to out-of-frame rearrangements, and the results were checked against IGoR. In a later analysis, hypergeometric tests were used to score TCR-TCR, TCR-HLA and TCR-CMV co-occurrence, with a repertoire-size bias correction applied to TCR pairs. To estimate false discovery rates, a later analysis permuted the HLA or CMV assignments 20 times. In a later analysis, co-occurring TCRs were grouped using DBSCAN, with TCRdist sequence similarity added in when clustering inside HLA-allele-positive subsets. Co-occurrence clustering excluded repertoires with fewer than 30,000 or more than 120,000 public chains, plus five with anomalous nucleotide sharing. TCRdb limited this immuneACCESS table to in-frame rearrangements with V and J called. A share of clones is missing; checked studies link under half to unresolved V genes, and the rest is unexplained. The D gene and trimming were derived from the DNA, and the V and J assignments and clone size from that table. The sample includes approximately 110,000 clones, with about 80% observed a single time. Of the sample, approximately 8% falls within the top ten clones.

The cohort comprised some 730 healthy bone marrow donors. All cohort members were sampled while nominally healthy, although unrecorded immune exposures were likely present. The donor tested CMV seropositive, placing the donor among the approximately 290 seropositive members of the cohort. Each donor provided a peripheral blood sample, and peripheral blood mononuclear cells were used for TCR beta sequencing. Genomic DNA extraction from the blood cell samples was performed with the Qiagen DNeasy Blood Extraction Kit. The clonotype comes from a man aged 40-49 years in good health and CMV-seropositive. Material for sequencing was PBMCs. Here the chain combines TRBV7-6 and TRBJ2-2, and 11 junction bases match TRBD1. The DNA reads as follows: TGTGCCAGCAGCTTAGCCCTAGGACAGGGGGCTAATACCGGGGAGCTGTTTTTT. Its protein reads: CASSLALGQGANTGELFF.